This T cell receptor beta chain was captured in a study of T cells in Graves' hyperthyroidism and ophthalmopathy. This clonotype was counted many times. The investigators amplified TCR beta CDR3 regions from RNA transcripts. The study used the HTBI primer set for a first-round RT-PCR of the TCR CDR3. TCRdb re-analysed the multiplex PCR reads in MiXCR, keeping a single row per CDR3 protein. The sample shows 95,000 to 100,000 distinct CDR3 sequences, around 52% of them seen only once. The CDR3 covers 15 residues. Germline loops: CDR1 SEHNR, CDR2 FQNEAQ (reference sequence). Trimming removed 1 base at V and 4 bases at J, with 14 bases between.

Sequenced: blood. This chain connects TRBV7-9 to TRBJ2-7; a possible D gene is TRBD2 (6 bases). The sequence derives from a woman in her thirties or forties with Graves' hyperthyroidism. The CDR3: CASSLGGLAAYEQYF. The CDR3 DNA sequence: TGTGCCAGCAGCTTAGGGGGCTTAGCGGCATACGAGCAGTACTTC.